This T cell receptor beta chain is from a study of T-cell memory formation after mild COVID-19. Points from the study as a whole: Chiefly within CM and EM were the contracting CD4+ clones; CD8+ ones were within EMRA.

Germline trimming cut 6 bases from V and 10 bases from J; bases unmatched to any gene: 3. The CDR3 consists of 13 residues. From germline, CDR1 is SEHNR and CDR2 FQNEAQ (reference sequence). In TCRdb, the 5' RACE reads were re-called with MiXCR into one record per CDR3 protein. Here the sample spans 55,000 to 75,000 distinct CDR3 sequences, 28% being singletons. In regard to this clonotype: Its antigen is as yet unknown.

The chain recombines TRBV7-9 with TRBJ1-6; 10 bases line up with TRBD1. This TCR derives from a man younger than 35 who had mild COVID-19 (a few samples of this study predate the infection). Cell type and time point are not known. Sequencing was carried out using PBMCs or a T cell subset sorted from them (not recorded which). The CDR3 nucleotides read TGTGCCAGCAGGACAGGGGGCATCTCACCCCTCCACTTT. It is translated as CASRTGGISPLHF. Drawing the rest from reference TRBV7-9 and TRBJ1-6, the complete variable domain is DTGVSQNPRHKITKRGQNVTFRCDPISEHNRLYWYRQTLGQGPEFLTYFQNEAQLEKSRLLSDRFSAERPKGSFSTLEIQRTEQGDSAMYLCASRTGGISPLHFGNGTRLTVT.